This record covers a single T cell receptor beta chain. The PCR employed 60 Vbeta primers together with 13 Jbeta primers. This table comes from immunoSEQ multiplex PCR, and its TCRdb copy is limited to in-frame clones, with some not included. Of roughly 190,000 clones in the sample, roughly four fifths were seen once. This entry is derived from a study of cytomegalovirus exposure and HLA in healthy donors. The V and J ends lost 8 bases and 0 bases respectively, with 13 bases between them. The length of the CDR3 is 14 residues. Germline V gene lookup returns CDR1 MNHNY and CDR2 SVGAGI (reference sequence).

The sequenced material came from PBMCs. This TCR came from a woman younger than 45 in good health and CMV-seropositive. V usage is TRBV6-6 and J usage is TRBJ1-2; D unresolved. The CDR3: CASGSLLANYGYTF. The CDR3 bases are TGTGCCAGCGGTTCCCTCTTAGCTAACTATGGCTACACCTTC.